These T cell receptor beta chains were read from a single sample in a study of blood T cell repertoires in COVID-19. The table came from immunoSEQ multiplex PCR; TCRdb's copy has only in-frame clones and leaves some out. In the table there are more than 80,000 clones, 76% of which are singletons. The source material was peripheral blood. The receptors were gathered from a man of 80 years or more with COVID-19, enrolled during active disease. CDR3s include the opening cysteine and the closing phenylalanine or tryptophan. D genes are given only for firm matches. A row's size may be missing; if present it is once, few, many or a size class.

V: TRBV6-5
D: .
J: TRBJ1-1
size: .
CDR3: CASIPDWFNTEAFF
DNA: TGTGCCAGCATCCCGGACTGGTTCAACACTGAAGCTTTCTTT

V: TRBV7-9
D: .
J: TRBJ2-5
size: .
CDR3: CASTPTLVGQETQYF
DNA: TGTGCCAGCACTCCCACACTAGTCGGGCAAGAGACCCAGTACTTC

V: TRBV7-9
D: TRBD1
J: TRBJ1-4
size: .
CDR3: CASSVQGAGEKLFF
DNA: TGTGCCAGCAGCGTACAGGGGGCGGGGGAAAAACTGTTTTTT

V: TRBV7-2
D: .
J: TRBJ1-1
size: .
CDR3: CASSFRKGDTEAFF
DNA: TGTGCCAGCAGCTTTCGGAAGGGAGACACTGAAGCTTTCTTT

V: TRBV18
D: TRBD1
J: TRBJ2-5
size: .
CDR3: CASSPMTGGQETQYF
DNA: TGTGCCAGCTCACCAATGACAGGGGGCCAAGAGACCCAGTACTTC

V: TRBV4-3
D: TRBD1
J: TRBJ2-7
size: .
CDR3: CASSVGQGAIYEQYF
DNA: TGCGCCAGCAGCGTCGGACAGGGGGCAATCTACGAGCAGTACTTC

V: TRBV11-2
D: .
J: TRBJ2-1
size: once
CDR3: CASSSLAIMEQFF
DNA: TGTGCCAGCAGCTCGCTAGCTATTATGGAGCAGTTCTTC

V: TRBV28
D: .
J: TRBJ2-1
size: few
CDR3: CASSPDTGFLGNEQFF
DNA: TGTGCCAGCAGCCCCGACACAGGGTTTTTAGGCAATGAGCAGTTCTTC

V: TRBV19
D: .
J: TRBJ1-5
size: .
CDR3: CASSSGRVDSNQPQHF
DNA: TGTGCCAGTAGTAGCGGGAGGGTGGATAGCAATCAGCCCCAGCATTTT

V: TRBV10-3
D: .
J: TRBJ1-4
size: .
CDR3: CAISAQGRANEKLFF
DNA: TGTGCCATCAGTGCACAGGGTCGAGCTAATGAAAAACTGTTTTTT

V: TRBV7-9
D: .
J: TRBJ2-1
size: many
CDR3: CASHGLGGTYNEQFF
DNA: TGTGCCAGCCACGGACTCGGCGGTACCTACAATGAGCAGTTCTTC

V: TRBV7-2
D: TRBD1
J: TRBJ1-1
size: .
CDR3: CASSLQSTGGHTEAFF
DNA: TGTGCCAGCAGCTTACAGTCGACAGGGGGGCACACTGAAGCTTTCTTT

V: TRBV6-5
D: .
J: TRBJ1-2
size: once
CDR3: CASSTQGFDYGYTF
DNA: TGTGCCAGCAGTACACAGGGTTTCGACTATGGCTACACCTTC

V: TRBV7-2
D: TRBD1
J: TRBJ1-1
size: .
CDR3: CASSLTGADTEAFF
DNA: TGTGCCAGCAGCTTAACAGGGGCCGACACTGAAGCTTTCTTT

V: TRBV7-3
D: .
J: TRBJ1-2
size: .
CDR3: CASSLAENYGYTF
DNA: TGTGCCAGCAGCTTAGCTGAGAACTATGGCTACACCTTC